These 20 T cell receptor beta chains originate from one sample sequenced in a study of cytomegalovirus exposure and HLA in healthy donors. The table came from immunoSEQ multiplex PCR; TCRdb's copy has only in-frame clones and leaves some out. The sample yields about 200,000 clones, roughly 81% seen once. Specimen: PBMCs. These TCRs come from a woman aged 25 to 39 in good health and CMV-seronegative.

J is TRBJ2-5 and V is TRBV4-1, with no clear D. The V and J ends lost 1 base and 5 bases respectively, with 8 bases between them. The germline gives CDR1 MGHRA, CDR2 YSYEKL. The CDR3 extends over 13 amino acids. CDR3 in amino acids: CASSQGVVETQYF. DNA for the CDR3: TGCGCCAGCAGCCAAGGCGTAGTCGAGACCCAGTACTTC.

CDR3 in amino acids: CASSNGVLFYEQYF. CDR3 nucleotides: TGTGCCAGCAGCAACGGGGTCTTATTCTACGAGCAGTACTTC. This sequence joins TRBV6-5 and TRBJ2-7; D may be TRBD2 (5 bases). Trimming pared 6 bases from V and 3 bases from J, leaving 15 bases between. The CDR3 extends over 14 amino acids. CDR1 is MNHEY and CDR2 is SVGAGI in the germline V gene.

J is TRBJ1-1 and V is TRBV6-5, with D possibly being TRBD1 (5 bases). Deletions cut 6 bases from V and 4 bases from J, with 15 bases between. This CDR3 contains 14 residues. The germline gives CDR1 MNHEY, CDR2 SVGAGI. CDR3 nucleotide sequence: TGTGCCAGCAGGGCATTAGGAGGGGTCACTGAAGCTTTCTTT. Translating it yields CASRALGGVTEAFF.

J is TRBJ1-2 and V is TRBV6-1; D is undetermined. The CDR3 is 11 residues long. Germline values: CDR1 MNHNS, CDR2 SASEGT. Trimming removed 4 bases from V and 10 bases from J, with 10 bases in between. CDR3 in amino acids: CASSVNRDYTF. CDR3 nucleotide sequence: TGTGCCAGCAGTGTTAACAGAGACTACACCTTC.

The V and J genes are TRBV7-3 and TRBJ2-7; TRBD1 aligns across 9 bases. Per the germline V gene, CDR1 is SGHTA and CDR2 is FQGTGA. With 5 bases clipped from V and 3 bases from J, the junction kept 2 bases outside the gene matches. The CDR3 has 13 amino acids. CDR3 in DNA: TGTGCCAGCAGCACGGGACAGGGCTACGAGCAGTACTTC. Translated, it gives CASSTGQGYEQYF.

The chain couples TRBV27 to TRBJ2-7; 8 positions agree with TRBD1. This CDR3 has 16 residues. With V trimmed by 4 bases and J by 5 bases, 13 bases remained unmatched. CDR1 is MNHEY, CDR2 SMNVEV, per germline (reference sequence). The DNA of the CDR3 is TGTGCCAGCAGTTACGCAGGGACAGGCGGTTACCACGAGCAGTACTTC. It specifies CASSYAGTGGYHEQYF.

The CDR3 sequence is CASSPRGQGEKLFF. DNA for the CDR3: TGTGCCAGCAGTCCCAGGGGGCAGGGGGAAAAACTGTTTTTT. This sequence joins TRBV6-1 and TRBJ1-4; the match to TRBD1 covers 8 bases. Germline CDR1 is MNHNS and CDR2 is SASEGT. The trim removed 5 bases at V and 8 bases at J, leaving 7 bases unmatched. This CDR3 contains 14 residues.

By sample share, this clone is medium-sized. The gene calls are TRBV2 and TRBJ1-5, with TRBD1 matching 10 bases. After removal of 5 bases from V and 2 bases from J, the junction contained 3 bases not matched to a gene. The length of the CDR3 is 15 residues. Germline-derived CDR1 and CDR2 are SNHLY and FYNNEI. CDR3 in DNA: TGTGCCAGCAGTCCCGGGACAGGGGGCAATCAGCCCCAGCATTTT. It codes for CASSPGTGGNQPQHF.

The CDR3 region has the DNA TGTGCCAGCAGCGTAGGACCGGGACAGAGTAATTCACCCCTCCACTTT. This codes for CASSVGPGQSNSPLHF. The gene calls are TRBV9 and TRBJ1-6, with 7 bases identical to TRBD1. V dropped 0 bases and J dropped 6; count of bases not matched to a gene: 6. The germline V gene has CDR1 SGDLS and CDR2 YYNGEE. The CDR3 loop spans 16 amino acids.

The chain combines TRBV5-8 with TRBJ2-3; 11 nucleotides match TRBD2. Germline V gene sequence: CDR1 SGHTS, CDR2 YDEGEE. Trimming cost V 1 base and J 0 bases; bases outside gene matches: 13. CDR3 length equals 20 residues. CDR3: CASSLWASGGPTTSTDTQYF. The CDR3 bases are TGTGCCAGCAGCTTGTGGGCTAGCGGGGGGCCCACCACTAGCACAGATACGCAGTATTTT.

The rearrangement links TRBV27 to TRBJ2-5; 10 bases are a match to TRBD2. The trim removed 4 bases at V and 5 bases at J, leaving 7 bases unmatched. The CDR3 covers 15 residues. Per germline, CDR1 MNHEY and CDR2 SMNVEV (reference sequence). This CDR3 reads CASSSSGRAGETQYF. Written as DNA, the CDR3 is TGTGCCAGCAGTTCGAGCGGGAGGGCCGGGGAGACCCAGTACTTC.

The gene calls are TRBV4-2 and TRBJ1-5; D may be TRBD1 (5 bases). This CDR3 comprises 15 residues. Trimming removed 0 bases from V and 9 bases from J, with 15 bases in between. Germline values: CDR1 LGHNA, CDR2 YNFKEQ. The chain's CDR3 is CASSQDLKGRGPQHF. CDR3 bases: TGTGCCAGCAGCCAAGACCTAAAGGGAAGGGGGCCCCAGCATTTT.

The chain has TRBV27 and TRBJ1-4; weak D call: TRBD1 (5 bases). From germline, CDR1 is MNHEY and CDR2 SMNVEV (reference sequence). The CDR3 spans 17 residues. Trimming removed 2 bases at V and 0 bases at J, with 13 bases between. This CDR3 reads CASSLSTGGATNEKLFF. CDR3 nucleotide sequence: TGTGCCAGCAGTTTAAGTACTGGAGGGGCAACTAATGAAAAACTGTTTTTT.

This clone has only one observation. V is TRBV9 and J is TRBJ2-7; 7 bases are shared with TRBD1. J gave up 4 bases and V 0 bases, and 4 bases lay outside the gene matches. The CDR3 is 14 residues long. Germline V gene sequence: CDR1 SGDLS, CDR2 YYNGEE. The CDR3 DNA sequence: TGTGCCAGCAGCGTAGGGACAGGCAAATACGAGCAGTACTTC. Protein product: CASSVGTGKYEQYF.

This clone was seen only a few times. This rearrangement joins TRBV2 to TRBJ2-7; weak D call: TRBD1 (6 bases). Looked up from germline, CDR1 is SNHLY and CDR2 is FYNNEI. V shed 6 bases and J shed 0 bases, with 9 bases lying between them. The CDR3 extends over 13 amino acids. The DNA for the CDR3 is TGTGCCAGCAGCGCGGACAGCTCCTACGAGCAGTACTTC. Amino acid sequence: CASSADSSYEQYF.

The DNA for the CDR3 is TGTGCCAGCAGCTTCCAGGTTGTCAACGAGCAGTACTTC. Its protein is CASSFQVVNEQYF. The genes are TRBV11-2 and TRBJ2-7; unclear D gene. The V end was cut by 3 bases, the J end by 5 bases, with 11 bases between. Germline V gives CDR1 SGHAT, CDR2 FQNNGV. The length of the CDR3 is 13 residues.

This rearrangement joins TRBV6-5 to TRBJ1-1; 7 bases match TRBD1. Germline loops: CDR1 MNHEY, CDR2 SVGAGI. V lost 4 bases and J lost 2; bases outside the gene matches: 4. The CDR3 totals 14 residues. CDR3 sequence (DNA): TGTGCCAGCAGTTGGAGACAGGGAAACACTGAAGCTTTCTTT. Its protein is CASSWRQGNTEAFF.

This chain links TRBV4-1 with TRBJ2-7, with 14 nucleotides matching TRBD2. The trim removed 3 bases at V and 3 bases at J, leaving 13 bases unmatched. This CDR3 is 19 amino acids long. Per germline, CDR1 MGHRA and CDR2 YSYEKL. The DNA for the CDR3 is TGCGCCAGCAGCCACCTAGGACTAGCGGGAGGTATACGCCTCTACGAGCAGTACTTC. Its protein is CASSHLGLAGGIRLYEQYF.

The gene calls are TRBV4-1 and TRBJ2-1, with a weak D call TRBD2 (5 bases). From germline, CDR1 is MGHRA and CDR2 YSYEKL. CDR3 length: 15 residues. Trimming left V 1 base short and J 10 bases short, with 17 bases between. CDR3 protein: CASSQVGTASREQFF. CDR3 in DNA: TGCGCCAGCAGCCAAGTCGGTACGGCTAGCAGAGAGCAGTTCTTC.

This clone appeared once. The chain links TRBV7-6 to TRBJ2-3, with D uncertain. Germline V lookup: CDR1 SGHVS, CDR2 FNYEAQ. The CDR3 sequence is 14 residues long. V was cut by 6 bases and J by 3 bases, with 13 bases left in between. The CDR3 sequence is CASSFLTRTDTQYF. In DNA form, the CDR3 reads TGTGCCAGCAGTTTCTTAACTCGGACAGATACGCAGTATTTT.